Listed below are T cell receptor beta chains from one sample, sequenced in a study of identical twins. One entry per CDR3 protein, called by TCRdb with MiXCR from the 5' RACE reads. The data hold 700,000 or so distinct CDR3 sequences, with over 20% observed a single time. The sample also formed part of further work on T cells expressing NK-cell markers.

Specimen: PBMCs. The receptor source for this set is a woman under 30 in good health. Both conserved end residues are trimmed from each CDR3. The order of the fields is J gene, CDR3 length, V gene, CDR3 protein.

J: TRBJ2-3; length: 11; V: TRBV20-1; CDR3: SAIGSSTDTQY
J: TRBJ2-3; length: 14; V: TRBV7-2; CDR3: ASSSPLGFAGDTQY
J: TRBJ2-5; length: 12; V: TRBV10-2; CDR3: ASSGRTFQETQY
J: TRBJ2-3; length: 10; V: TRBV10-3; CDR3: AIARLADTQY
J: TRBJ2-7; length: 9; V: TRBV20-1; CDR3: SASWTYEQY
J: TRBJ2-5; length: 12; V: TRBV6-2/TRBV6-3; CDR3: ASNRRDGQETQY
J: TRBJ2-1; length: 16; V: TRBV12-3/TRBV12-4; CDR3: TISLRGTGSVTYNEQF
J: TRBJ2-7; length: 9; V: TRBV21-1; CDR3: ATPSLSEQY
J: TRBJ1-6; length: 11; V: TRBV6-6; CDR3: ATTGASNSPLH
J: TRBJ1-2; length: 12; V: TRBV18; CDR3: ASSPGGGPSGYT
J: TRBJ2-3; length: 11; V: TRBV15; CDR3: ATSRDSPDTQY
J: TRBJ1-2; length: 13; V: TRBV3-1; CDR3: ASSLGTGANYGYT
J: TRBJ2-7; length: 11; V: TRBV11-2; CDR3: ASSLLQTYEQY
J: TRBJ2-4; length: 13; V: TRBV6-2/TRBV6-3; CDR3: ATADGDVAKNIQY
J: TRBJ2-3; length: 12; V: TRBV29-1; CDR3: SVPRSGGTDTQY
J: TRBJ2-4; length: 12; V: TRBV4-2; CDR3: ATSGTLAKNIQY
J: TRBJ1-2; length: 12; V: TRBV20-1; CDR3: SAVRYRGLSGYT
J: TRBJ2-2; length: 13; V: TRBV12-3/TRBV12-4; CDR3: ASSYRGGDTGELF
J: TRBJ2-4; length: 14; V: TRBV6-1; CDR3: ASSPSGARAKNIQY
J: TRBJ2-1; length: 11; V: TRBV29-1; CDR3: SALAGGNDEQF
J: TRBJ1-1; length: 12; V: TRBV12-3/TRBV12-4; CDR3: ASSQGQGFTEAF
J: TRBJ2-2; length: 12; V: TRBV20-1; CDR3: SARAAEVTGELF
J: TRBJ2-1; length: 13; V: TRBV5-5; CDR3: ASRQSGLADNEQF
J: TRBJ2-7; length: 11; V: TRBV3-1; CDR3: ASSHLAGAEQY
J: TRBJ2-7; length: 11; V: TRBV9; CDR3: ASSVSDRGEQY
J: TRBJ2-7; length: 9; V: TRBV12-3/TRBV12-4; CDR3: ASSLGWDRY
J: TRBJ2-7; length: 13; V: TRBV5-1; CDR3: ASSLVGVPTYEQY
J: TRBJ2-5; length: 13; V: TRBV20-1; CDR3: SATFGGGRQETQY
J: TRBJ2-1; length: 14; V: TRBV10-3; CDR3: AISEDLAGSYNEQF
J: TRBJ2-7; length: 9; V: TRBV10-3; CDR3: AIGEGYEQY
J: TRBJ2-7; length: 12; V: TRBV3-1; CDR3: ASPRETVAYEQY
J: TRBJ1-2; length: 9; V: TRBV12-3/TRBV12-4; CDR3: ASGRQAGYT
J: TRBJ1-1; length: 9; V: TRBV6-2/TRBV6-3; CDR3: AATGHIEAF
J: TRBJ2-7; length: 12; V: TRBV30; CDR3: AWSEDSGRGEQY
J: TRBJ2-2; length: 11; V: TRBV12-3/TRBV12-4; CDR3: ASSFIVTGELF
J: TRBJ2-3; length: 11; V: TRBV10-1; CDR3: ASRRGRGAAQY
J: TRBJ2-5; length: 12; V: TRBV7-7; CDR3: ASSSYGEWETQY
J: TRBJ2-2; length: 14; V: TRBV6-1; CDR3: ASSSRGRTNTGELF
J: TRBJ2-7; length: 14; V: TRBV6-1; CDR3: ASRKQGDGAEYEQY
J: TRBJ2-2; length: 14; V: TRBV9; CDR3: ASSVLSGRTTGELF
J: TRBJ1-6; length: 12; V: TRBV7-9; CDR3: ASSRGTGFSPLH
J: TRBJ1-5; length: 19; V: TRBV7-3; CDR3: ASSLNPPPPTRLPSSQPQH
J: TRBJ2-5; length: 11; V: TRBV5-1; CDR3: ASRGGQQETQY
J: TRBJ2-2; length: 12; V: TRBV12-3/TRBV12-4; CDR3: ASRLGQVTGELF
J: TRBJ2-2; length: 12; V: TRBV6-4; CDR3: ARGRILETGELF
J: TRBJ1-5; length: 14; V: TRBV5-5; CDR3: ASSLKGDRTGQPQH
J: TRBJ2-7; length: 12; V: TRBV20-1; CDR3: SARGKQGSYEQY
J: TRBJ1-2; length: 8; V: TRBV20-1; CDR3: SAYRVGYT
J: TRBJ2-1; length: 11; V: TRBV7-9; CDR3: ASSQDGIREQF
J: TRBJ2-1; length: 14; V: TRBV7-3; CDR3: ASSPQGRVSYNEQF